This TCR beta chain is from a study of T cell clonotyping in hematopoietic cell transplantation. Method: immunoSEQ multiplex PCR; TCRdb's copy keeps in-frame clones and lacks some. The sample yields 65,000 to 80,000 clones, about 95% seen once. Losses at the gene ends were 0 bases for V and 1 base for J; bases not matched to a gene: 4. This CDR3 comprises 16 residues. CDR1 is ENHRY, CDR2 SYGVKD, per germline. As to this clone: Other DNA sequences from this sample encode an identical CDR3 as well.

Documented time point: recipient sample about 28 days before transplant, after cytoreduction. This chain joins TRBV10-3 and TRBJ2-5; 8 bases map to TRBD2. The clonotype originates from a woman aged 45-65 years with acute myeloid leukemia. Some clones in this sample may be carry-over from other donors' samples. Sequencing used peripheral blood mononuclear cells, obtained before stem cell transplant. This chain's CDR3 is CAISESGSGVQETQYF. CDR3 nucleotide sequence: TGTGCCATCAGTGAGTCGGGTAGCGGGGTCCAAGAGACCCAGTACTTC.